A single sample is the source of the 26 T cell receptor beta chains below, sequenced in a study of T cell changes during pregnancy in multiple sclerosis. TCRdb's copy holds only in-frame clones and misses some; the assay was immunoSEQ multiplex PCR. The sample records about 40,000 clones, roughly nine tenths being singletons. The sample was CD8+ T cells from peripheral blood mononuclear cells, taken in the first trimester of pregnancy. These receptor sequences come from a female donor with multiple sclerosis, enrolled in a pregnancy study.

The chain employs TRBV5-1 and TRBJ2-1, with TRBD2 matching over 8 bases. Losses at the gene ends were 5 bases for V and 7 bases for J; bases not matched to a gene: 8. This CDR3 comprises 14 residues. Germline CDR1 and CDR2: SGHRS and YFSETQ. The CDR3, as DNA: TGCGCCAGCAGTACCCAGCGGGGGAGTAATGAGCAGTTCTTC. Its translation is CASSTQRGSNEQFF.

The chain couples TRBV28 to TRBJ2-7; D is perhaps TRBD1 (6 bases). The CDR3 length is 15 residues. The germline gives CDR1 MDHEN, CDR2 SYDVKM. Trimming left V 1 base short and J 2 bases short, with 12 bases between. The CDR3 sequence: CASSLLAGETYEQYF. The CDR3 DNA reads TGTGCCAGCAGTTTATTGGCAGGGGAAACCTACGAGCAGTACTTC.

The rearrangement links TRBV4-1 to TRBJ1-5, with D uncertain. The germline V gene encodes CDR1 MGHRA and CDR2 YSYEKL. Trimming stripped 1 base from V and 2 bases from J, with 12 bases between. The CDR3 is made up of 16 amino acids. CDR3 coding DNA: TGCGCCAGCAGCCAAGGTCCCTCCGCGGGCAATCAGCCCCAGCATTTT. Translated, it gives CASSQGPSAGNQPQHF.

The J gene is TRBJ1-1, the V gene TRBV6-1; D uncertain. The germline V gene has CDR1 MNHNS and CDR2 SASEGT. The CDR3 contains 13 residues. With 6 bases removed from V and 3 bases from J, the gap between germline ends came to 11 bases. Written as DNA, the CDR3 is TGTGCCAGCAGGGGAGAACTGCACACTGAAGCTTTCTTT. Amino acids: CASRGELHTEAFF.

The rearrangement uses TRBV11-2 and TRBJ2-7; 13 positions agree with TRBD2. Germline V gene sequence: CDR1 SGHAT, CDR2 FQNNGV. The V and J ends lost 2 bases and 1 base, in that order; junction bases with no gene match: 8. This CDR3 has 18 amino acids. CDR3 nucleotide sequence: TGTGCCAGCAGCTTATCTATTCGACTAGCGGGGGGTTCCTACGAGCAGTACTTC. Translated, it gives CASSLSIRLAGGSYEQYF.

The chain couples TRBV7-8 to TRBJ1-1; TRBD1 is a possible D gene (5 bases). V shed 8 bases and J shed 3 bases, with 19 bases lying between them. This CDR3 contains 15 residues. CDR1 is SGHVS, CDR2 FQNEAQ, per germline. CDR3 in amino acids: CASGGEEGIDTEAFF. The DNA for the CDR3 is TGTGCCAGCGGGGGGGAAGAGGGGATCGACACTGAAGCTTTCTTT.

Written as DNA, the CDR3 is TGTGCCAGTAGTATAGATCTGGAGCTGAACCTCTACGAGCAGTACTTC. Translated: CASSIDLELNLYEQYF. The genes are TRBV19 and TRBJ2-7; D gene unclear. The V gene lost 0 bases and the J gene lost 3 bases, with 15 bases spanning the gap. The germline CDR1 and CDR2 sequences are LNHDA and SQIVND (reference sequence). The CDR3 length is 16 residues.

The chain recombines TRBV7-9 with TRBJ2-7, with 12 bases identical to TRBD2. The CDR3 loop spans 16 amino acids. Trimming cost V 6 bases and J 2 bases; bases outside gene matches: 8. CDR1 is SEHNR and CDR2 is FQNEAQ in the germline V gene (reference sequence). CDR3 DNA sequence: TGTGCCAGCAGTGTGACTAGCGGGGGCCCAACCTACGAGCAGTACTTC. Its translation is CASSVTSGGPTYEQYF.

The chain uses TRBV7-2 and TRBJ2-7; D is ambiguous. Germline CDR1 reads SGHTA; CDR2 reads FQGNSA. This CDR3 is 12 amino acids long. Trimming stripped 4 bases from V and 5 bases from J, with 9 bases between. CDR3 amino acids: CASSSGYDEQYF. DNA for the CDR3: TGTGCCAGCAGCTCCGGGTACGACGAGCAGTACTTC. The whole variable domain, filled in from reference TRBV7-2 and TRBJ2-7, reads GAGVSQSPSNKVTEKGKDVELRCDPISGHTALYWYRQSLGQGLEFLIYFQGNSAPDKSGLPSDRFSAERTGGSVSTLTIQRTQQEDSAVYLCASSSGYDEQYFGPGTRLTVT.

V and J are TRBV9 and TRBJ2-3; TRBD1 matches 7 bases. Germline V gene lookup returns CDR1 SGDLS and CDR2 YYNGEE. V dropped 3 bases and J dropped 7; count of bases not matched to a gene: 8. CDR3 size: 14 residues. CDR3 bases: TGTGCCAGCAGCGAGCGACAGGGCAAACATACGCAGTATTTT. Translation gives CASSERQGKHTQYF.

With respect to this clone: At one end the junction does not follow the germline gene, possibly because of a read error. The chain links TRBV7-7 to TRBJ2-5, with D possibly being TRBD1 (5 bases). There are 15 residues in the CDR3. Per germline, CDR1 SSHAT and CDR2 FNYEAQ (reference sequence). The CDR3 nucleotides are TGTGCTAGCAGCGAAGGGTTCCCAGGGCAAGAGACCCAGTACTTC. Its translation: CASSEGFPGQETQYF.

V gene TRBV7-8 combines with J gene TRBJ2-3; 8 nucleotides match TRBD1. Germline lookup yields CDR1 SGHVS and CDR2 FQNEAQ. The CDR3 runs 16 residues. V trimming: 4 bases; J trimming: 2 bases; junction bases outside the gene matches: 8. CDR3: CASSYPVGQDTDTQYF. In DNA, the CDR3 is TGTGCCAGCAGCTACCCGGTGGGACAGGACACAGATACGCAGTATTTT.

The chain links TRBV27 to TRBJ2-2; D not certain. The V gene's germline CDR1 is MNHEY and CDR2 SMNVEV (reference sequence). The CDR3 loop spans 13 amino acids. Trimming removed 0 bases from V and 7 bases from J, with 6 bases in between. As DNA, the CDR3 is TGTGCCAGCAGTTTATCGTCCGTCGGGGAGCTGTTTTTT. Its translation: CASSLSSVGELFF.

V usage is TRBV4-1 and J usage is TRBJ1-1; D gene uncertain. Trimming removed 1 base from V and 1 base from J, with 7 bases in between. CDR3 length: 14 amino acids. Germline CDR1 MGHRA, CDR2 YSYEKL. The CDR3: CASSQVTANTEAFF. The CDR3 DNA reads TGCGCCAGCAGCCAAGTAACAGCGAACACTGAAGCTTTCTTT.

The rearrangement links TRBV4-1 to TRBJ1-2, with TRBD1 as a possible D gene (6 bases). CDR3 length equals 19 residues. From germline, CDR1 is MGHRA and CDR2 YSYEKL. V was cut by 4 bases and J by 4 bases, with 28 bases left in between. CDR3 in DNA: TGCGCCAGCAGCCGCATCCAGGCGGGGGCAGCTCACGAGGTCTATGGCTACACCTTC. Protein: CASSRIQAGAAHEVYGYTF.

The V and J genes are TRBV13 and TRBJ2-7; perhaps TRBD1 as D (6 bases). CDR1 and CDR2 (germline): PRHDT, FYEKMQ (reference sequence). The CDR3 consists of 18 residues. V shed 4 bases and J shed 0 bases, with 22 bases lying between them. In DNA form, the CDR3 reads TGTGCCAGCAGCTCAAAATCGGACAGTGCTAGGAGCTCCTACGAGCAGTACTTC. Translated, it gives CASSSKSDSARSSYEQYF.

The chain uses TRBV7-9 and TRBJ2-1, with D tentatively TRBD2 (6 bases). In germline, CDR1 is SEHNR, CDR2 FQNEAQ (reference sequence). The CDR3 covers 15 residues. V lost 5 bases and J lost 4, with 15 bases in between. The CDR3 protein is CASSHSTGVYNEQFF. DNA for the CDR3: TGTGCCAGCAGCCATTCAACGGGGGTGTACAATGAGCAGTTCTTC. Complete variable domain (other parts from reference TRBV7-9 and TRBJ2-1): DTGVSQNPRHKITKRGQNVTFRCDPISEHNRLYWYRQTLGQGPEFLTYFQNEAQLEKSRLLSDRFSAERPKGSFSTLEIQRTEQGDSAMYLCASSHSTGVYNEQFFGPGTRLTVL.

The gene calls are TRBV6-1 and TRBJ1-4; D is possibly TRBD1 (5 bases). This CDR3 has 14 residues. The germline V gene encodes CDR1 MNHNS and CDR2 SASEGT. Trimming cost V 7 bases and J 7 bases, with 16 bases left between them. DNA of the CDR3: TGTGCCAGCACCAGAGACAGCCCATTTGAAAAACTGTTTTTT. Its protein is CASTRDSPFEKLFF.

The gene calls are TRBV30 and TRBJ2-1, with TRBD1 identical over 8 bases. After removal of 8 bases from V and 7 bases from J, the junction contained 7 bases not matched to a gene. Germline V lookup: CDR1 GTSNPN, CDR2 SVGIG (reference sequence). The CDR3 totals 12 residues. CDR3 in DNA: TGTGCCGGCCAGGGGGCGGGTAATGAGCAGTTCTTC. This gives the protein CAGQGAGNEQFF.

J is TRBJ2-4 and V is TRBV9; 12 bases fit TRBD2. Per the germline V gene, CDR1 is SGDLS and CDR2 is YYNGEE. The ends lost 0 bases at V and 1 base at J; junction bases unmatched: 5. This CDR3 region has 18 residues. This CDR3 reads CASSVGLAGGPAKNIQYF. The CDR3 coding sequence is TGTGCCAGCAGCGTAGGCCTAGCGGGGGGGCCGGCCAAAAACATTCAGTACTTC.

This chain links TRBV30 with TRBJ1-2; D is perhaps TRBD1 (6 bases). In germline, CDR1 is GTSNPN, CDR2 SVGIG (reference sequence). Trimming took off 7 bases at V and 2 bases at J, with 14 bases between the two ends. This CDR3 spans 13 amino acids. Here the CDR3 reads CASQGIPNYGYTF. CDR3 nucleotide sequence: TGTGCCTCACAGGGAATCCCCAACTATGGCTACACCTTC.

The genes are TRBV19 and TRBJ1-1; D is undetermined. This CDR3 has 14 residues. In germline, CDR1 is LNHDA, CDR2 SQIVND (reference sequence). Trimming removed 6 bases at V and 5 bases at J, with 16 bases between. CDR3 DNA sequence: TGTGCCAGTAGCCCCCTTGGGCGCGGGACTGAAGCTTTCTTT. Residues: CASSPLGRGTEAFF.

This clone was seen a single time. V is TRBV6-6 and J is TRBJ2-7; 7 positions agree with TRBD2. The CDR3 length is 16 residues. Per the germline V gene, CDR1 is MNHNY and CDR2 is SVGAGI (reference sequence). V shed 7 bases and J 2 bases; nucleotides not matched to a gene: 14. The DNA of the CDR3 is TGTGCCAGCATATGGGGGGGGGAGGGTGTTACCTACGAGCAGTACTTC. Its translation: CASIWGGEGVTYEQYF.

The V and J genes are TRBV7-8 and TRBJ1-1, with 7 positions matching TRBD1. CDR1 is SGHVS, CDR2 FQNEAQ, per germline. The CDR3 loop spans 14 amino acids. Trimming took 5 bases from V and 2 from J; bases not matched to a gene: 5. The CDR3, as DNA: TGTGCCAGCAGCCGATGGGACAGAAACACTGAAGCTTTCTTT. Translating it yields CASSRWDRNTEAFF.

The chain links TRBV27 to TRBJ2-2, with 8 nucleotides matching TRBD1. There are 18 residues in the CDR3. V dropped 5 bases and J dropped 6; count of bases not matched to a gene: 17. Per the germline V gene, CDR1 is MNHEY and CDR2 is SMNVEV (reference sequence). The CDR3 region has the DNA TGTGCCAGCAGTCAACCGGACAGGGAACTCTTTGTCGCCGGGGAGCTGTTTTTT. Residues: CASSQPDRELFVAGELFF.

This sequence joins TRBV27 and TRBJ1-3, with 8 bases lining up with TRBD1. In germline, CDR1 is MNHEY, CDR2 SMNVEV (reference sequence). The CDR3 length is 15 residues. The V and J ends lost 5 bases and 2 bases, in that order; junction bases with no gene match: 5. CDR3 nucleotide sequence: TGTGCCAGCAGTCCTGTACAGGGGGCTGGAAACACCATATATTTT. Its protein is CASSPVQGAGNTIYF.